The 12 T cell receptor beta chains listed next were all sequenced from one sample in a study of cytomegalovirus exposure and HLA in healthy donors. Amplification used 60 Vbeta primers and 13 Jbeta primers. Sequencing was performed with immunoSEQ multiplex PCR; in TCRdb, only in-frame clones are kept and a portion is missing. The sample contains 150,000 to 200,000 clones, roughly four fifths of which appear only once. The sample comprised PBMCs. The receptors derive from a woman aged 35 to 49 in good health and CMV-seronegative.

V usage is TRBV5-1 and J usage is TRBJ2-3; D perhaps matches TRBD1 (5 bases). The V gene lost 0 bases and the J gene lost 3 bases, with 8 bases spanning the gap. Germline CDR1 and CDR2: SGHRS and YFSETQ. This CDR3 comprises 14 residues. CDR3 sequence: CASSLGQRTDTQYF. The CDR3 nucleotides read TGCGCCAGCAGCTTGGGACAGAGGACAGATACGCAGTATTTT. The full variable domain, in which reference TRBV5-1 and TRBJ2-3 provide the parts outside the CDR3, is KAGVTQTPRYLIKTRGQQVTLSCSPISGHRSVSWYQQTPGQGLQFLFEYFSETQRNKGNFPGRFSGRQFSNSRSEMNVSTLELGDSALYLCASSLGQRTDTQYFGPGTRLTVL.

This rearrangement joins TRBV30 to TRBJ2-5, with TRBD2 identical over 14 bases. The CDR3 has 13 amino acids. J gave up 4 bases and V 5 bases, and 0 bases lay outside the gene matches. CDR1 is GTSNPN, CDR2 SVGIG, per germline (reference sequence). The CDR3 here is CAWGLAGGETQYF. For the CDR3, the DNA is TGTGCCTGGGGACTAGCGGGAGGAGAGACCCAGTACTTC.

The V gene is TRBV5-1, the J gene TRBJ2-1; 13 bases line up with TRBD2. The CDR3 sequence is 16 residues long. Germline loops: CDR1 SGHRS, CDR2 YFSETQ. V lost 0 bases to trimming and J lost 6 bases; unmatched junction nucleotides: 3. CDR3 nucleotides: TGCGCCAGCAGCTTGGTACTAGCGGGAGGGAGCAATGAGCAGTTCTTC. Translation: CASSLVLAGGSNEQFF.

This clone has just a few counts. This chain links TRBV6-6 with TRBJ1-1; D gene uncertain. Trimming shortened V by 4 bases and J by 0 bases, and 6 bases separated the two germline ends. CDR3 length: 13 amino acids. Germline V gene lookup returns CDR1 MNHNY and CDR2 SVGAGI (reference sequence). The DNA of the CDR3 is TGTGCCAGCAGTTTTCTTATGAACACTGAAGCTTTCTTT. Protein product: CASSFLMNTEAFF.

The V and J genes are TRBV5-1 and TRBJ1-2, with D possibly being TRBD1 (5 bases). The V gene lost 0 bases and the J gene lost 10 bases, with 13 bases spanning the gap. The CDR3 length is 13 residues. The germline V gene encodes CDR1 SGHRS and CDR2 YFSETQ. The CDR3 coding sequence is TGCGCCAGCAGCTTGGGGCAGGGAAGACTCTACACCTTC. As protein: CASSLGQGRLYTF.

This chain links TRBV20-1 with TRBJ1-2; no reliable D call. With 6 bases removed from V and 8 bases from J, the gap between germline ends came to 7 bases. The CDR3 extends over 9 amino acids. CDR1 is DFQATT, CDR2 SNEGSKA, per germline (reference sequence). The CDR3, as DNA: TGCAGTGCAGCCAGGGGCTACACCTTC. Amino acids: CSAARGYTF.

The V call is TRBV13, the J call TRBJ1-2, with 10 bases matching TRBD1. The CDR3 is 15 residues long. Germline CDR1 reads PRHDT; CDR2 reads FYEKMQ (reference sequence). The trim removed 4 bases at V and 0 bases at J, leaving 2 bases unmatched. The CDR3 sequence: CASSSGQGANYGYTF. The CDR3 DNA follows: TGTGCCAGCAGCTCTGGACAGGGGGCTAACTATGGCTACACCTTC.

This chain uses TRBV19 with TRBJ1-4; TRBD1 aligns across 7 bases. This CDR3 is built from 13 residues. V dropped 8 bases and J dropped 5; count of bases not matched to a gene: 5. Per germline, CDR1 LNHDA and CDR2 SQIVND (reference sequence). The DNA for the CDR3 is TGTGCCAGTTCTCAGGGGGAGAATGAAAAACTGTTTTTT. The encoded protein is CASSQGENEKLFF.

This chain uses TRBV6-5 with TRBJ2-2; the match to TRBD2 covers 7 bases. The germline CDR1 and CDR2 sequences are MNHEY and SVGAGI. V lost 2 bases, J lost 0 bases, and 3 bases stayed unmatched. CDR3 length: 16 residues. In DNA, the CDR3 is TGTGCCAGCAGTTACCCCAGCGGGACGAACACCGGGGAGCTGTTTTTT. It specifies CASSYPSGTNTGELFF.

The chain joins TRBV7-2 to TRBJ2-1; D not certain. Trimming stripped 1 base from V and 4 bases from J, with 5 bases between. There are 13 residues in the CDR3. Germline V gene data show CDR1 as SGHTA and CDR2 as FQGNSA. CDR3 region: CASSLDWYNEQFF. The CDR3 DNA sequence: TGTGCCAGCAGCTTAGACTGGTACAATGAGCAGTTCTTC.

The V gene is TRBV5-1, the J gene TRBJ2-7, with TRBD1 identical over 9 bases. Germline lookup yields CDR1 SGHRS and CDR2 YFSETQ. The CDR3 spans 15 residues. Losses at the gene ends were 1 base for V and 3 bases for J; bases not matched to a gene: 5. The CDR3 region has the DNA TGCGCCAGCAGCTTGATAGGGACAGGGAACTACGAGCAGTACTTC. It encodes CASSLIGTGNYEQYF.

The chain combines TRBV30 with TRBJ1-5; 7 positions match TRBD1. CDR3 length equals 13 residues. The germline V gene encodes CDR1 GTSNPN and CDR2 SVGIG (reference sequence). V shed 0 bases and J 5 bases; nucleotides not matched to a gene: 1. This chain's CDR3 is CAWSVTGDQPQHF. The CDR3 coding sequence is TGTGCCTGGAGTGTAACAGGGGATCAGCCCCAGCATTTT.